These 17 T cell receptor beta chains came from one sample sequenced in a study of patients and donors after allogeneic stem cell transplantation. TCRdb itself ran the RT-PCR reads through MiXCR, one entry per CDR3 protein. The data hold 920,000 or so distinct CDR3 sequences, with roughly 18% observed a single time. Sequenced material: blood, either unsorted or a sorted T cell fraction (not recorded which). These receptors all come from a human donor who was either an allogeneic HSCT recipient or a stem cell or donor lymphocyte infusion donor (not recorded which). It is not recorded whose cells these are; they may come from a transplant donor.

V and J are TRBV5-5 and TRBJ2-2, with D unresolved. Germline values: CDR1 SGHKS, CDR2 YYEKEE (reference sequence). The V end lost 1 base, the J end lost 1 base, and 14 bases lay between the germline ends. CDR3 length: 17 residues. This CDR3 reads CASSLPPRSENTGELFF. In DNA form, the CDR3 reads TGTGCCAGCAGCTTGCCCCCAAGGAGCGAGAACACCGGGGAGCTGTTTTTT.

The CDR3 nucleotides are TGTGCCAGCAGCCTTGGGGGGTCCAAGCACTACAATGAGCAGTTCTTC. It yields the protein CASSLGGSKHYNEQFF. The J gene is TRBJ2-1, the V gene TRBV7-2; a possible D gene is TRBD2 (6 bases). This CDR3 is built from 16 residues. From germline, CDR1 is SGHTA and CDR2 FQGNSA. V shed 5 bases and J shed 3 bases, with 17 bases lying between them.

This clonotype was seen at least ten times. This chain uses TRBV12-3 or TRBV12-4 with TRBJ2-1, with D hard to call. V was cut by 3 bases and J by 0 bases, with 18 bases left in between. The CDR3 extends over 18 amino acids. CDR3 DNA: TGTGCCAGCAGTTTGATCCATCGAGTAGCCAGCTCCTACAATGAGCAGTTCTTC. Protein sequence: CASSLIHRVASSYNEQFF.

The chain links TRBV12-3 or TRBV12-4 to TRBJ1-2; 7 positions agree with TRBD1. The V and J ends lost 2 bases and 4 bases, in that order; junction bases with no gene match: 10. This CDR3 is 16 amino acids long. DNA of the CDR3: TGTGCCAGCAGTTTAAGGGACAGCGATCCTTCCTATGGCTACACCTTC. Translating gives CASSLRDSDPSYGYTF.

The V call is TRBV13, the J call TRBJ2-5, with TRBD1 as a possible D gene (6 bases). The V and J ends lost 5 bases and 2 bases respectively, with 12 bases between them. The CDR3 runs 14 residues. CDR1 is PRHDT and CDR2 is FYEKMQ in the germline V gene (reference sequence). CDR3 residues: CASSVWDNQETQYF. DNA for the CDR3: TGTGCCAGCAGCGTCTGGGACAATCAAGAGACCCAGTACTTC.

This clonotype was counted only a few times. The V gene is TRBV7-2, the J gene TRBJ1-3, with 7 bases identical to TRBD1. J lost 2 bases, V lost 6 bases, and 4 bases had no gene match. The length of the CDR3 is 14 residues. Germline V lookup: CDR1 SGHTA, CDR2 FQGNSA. The CDR3 region is CASRLTGAGNTIYF. The CDR3 nucleotides read TGTGCCAGCAGACTTACAGGGGCTGGAAACACCATATATTTT.

This clonotype was seen at least ten times. The chain has TRBV29-1 and TRBJ2-1; D is perhaps TRBD1 or TRBD2 (6 bases each). Germline-derived CDR1 and CDR2 are SQVTM and ANQGSEA. V lost 4 bases and J lost 0, with 19 bases in between. The CDR3 spans 17 residues. As DNA, the CDR3 is TGCAGCGTTGGGGTAGGTGGGGGGCCCAGCTCCTACAATGAGCAGTTCTTC. Protein: CSVGVGGGPSSYNEQFF.

This clonotype was seen only a few times. The rearrangement uses TRBV20-1 and TRBJ2-4; D is perhaps TRBD2 (5 bases). The germline V gene encodes CDR1 DFQATT and CDR2 SNEGSKA (reference sequence). The CDR3 consists of 11 residues. Trimming left V 6 bases short and J 8 bases short, with 11 bases between. The CDR3 sequence is CSALAGDIQYF. The CDR3 region has the DNA TGCAGTGCCCTAGCTGGGGACATTCAGTACTTC.

This clonotype was detected a few times. This chain joins TRBV12-3 or TRBV12-4 and TRBJ2-2; weak D call: TRBD1 (6 bases). Trimming stripped 6 bases from V and 6 bases from J, with 8 bases between. The CDR3 extends over 12 amino acids. The CDR3 reads CASRQGSGELFF. CDR3 in DNA: TGTGCCAGCAGGCAGGGGTCCGGGGAGCTGTTTTTT.

DNA for the CDR3: TGTGCCAGCAGCCAAGATCGGGCGGGGGGGCCGTGGGAGCAGTACTTC. Amino acid sequence: CASSQDRAGGPWEQYF. The chain is built from TRBV4-2 and TRBJ2-7, with TRBD2 identical over 9 bases. V was clipped by 0 bases and J by 7 bases; unmatched bases: 10. Germline V gives CDR1 LGHNA, CDR2 YNFKEQ. The CDR3 runs to 16 residues.

The chain employs TRBV5-1 and TRBJ2-5; 13 nucleotides agree with TRBD2. The CDR3 has 16 residues. With 4 bases clipped from V and 5 bases from J, the junction kept 8 bases outside the gene matches. Looked up from germline, CDR1 is SGHRS and CDR2 is YFSETQ. CDR3 in amino acids: CASSPQGLAGTETQYF. The CDR3, as DNA: TGCGCCAGCAGCCCTCAGGGACTAGCGGGAACTGAGACCCAGTACTTC. The whole variable domain, filled in from reference TRBV5-1 and TRBJ2-5, reads KAGVTQTPRYLIKTRGQQVTLSCSPISGHRSVSWYQQTPGQGLQFLFEYFSETQRNKGNFPGRFSGRQFSNSRSEMNVSTLELGDSALYLCASSPQGLAGTETQYFGPGTRLLVL.

This clonotype was detected only a few times. The chain uses TRBV9 and TRBJ2-3; D remains unclear. Germline V gene data show CDR1 as SGDLS and CDR2 as YYNGEE. Deletions cut 0 bases from V and 0 bases from J, with 8 bases between. The CDR3 is 15 amino acids. The CDR3 loop is CASSVAMASTDTQYF. DNA of the CDR3: TGTGCCAGCAGCGTAGCTATGGCTAGCACAGATACGCAGTATTTT.

The rearrangement links TRBV7-3 to TRBJ2-1; D not resolved. The germline V gene has CDR1 SGHTA and CDR2 FQGTGA. The length of the CDR3 is 14 residues. Trimming cost V 0 bases and J 9 bases, with 12 bases left between them. CDR3 DNA sequence: TGTGCCAGCAGCTTAACAGTATCGCAACCTGAGCAGTTCTTC. The encoded protein is CASSLTVSQPEQFF.

CDR3 loop: CSAPRGSGYYGEAFF. CDR3 nucleotides: TGCAGTGCCCCCCGAGGGTCAGGATACTACGGAGAAGCTTTCTTT. The chain uses TRBV20-1 and TRBJ1-1; D unclear. Germline lookup yields CDR1 DFQATT and CDR2 SNEGSKA (reference sequence). V shed 6 bases and J shed 8 bases, with 25 bases lying between them. CDR3 length equals 15 residues.

The chain is built from TRBV7-9 and TRBJ2-5, with a weak D call TRBD1 (6 bases). The CDR3 runs to 13 residues. Trimming took off 8 bases at V and 7 bases at J, with 17 bases between the two ends. The germline V gene has CDR1 SEHNR and CDR2 FQNEAQ (reference sequence). The CDR3 region has the DNA TGTGCCAGCGAGGGGGACACCTCGGGGACCCAGTACTTC. It is translated as CASEGDTSGTQYF.

This clonotype was seen a handful of times. V gene TRBV12-3 or TRBV12-4 combines with J gene TRBJ1-6; 9 positions agree with TRBD1. CDR3 length: 15 amino acids. V dropped 3 bases and J dropped 7; count of bases not matched to a gene: 4. This chain's CDR3 is CASSFHRGRNSPLHF. The CDR3 coding sequence is TGTGCCAGCAGTTTTCACAGGGGGCGAAATTCACCCCTCCACTTT.

At least ten counts were recorded for this clonotype. The chain carries TRBV30 and TRBJ2-7; no clear D gene. The V gene lost 3 bases and the J gene lost 3 bases, with 12 bases spanning the gap. This CDR3 contains 13 residues. The germline V gene has CDR1 GTSNPN and CDR2 SVGIG (reference sequence). CDR3 coding DNA: TGTGCCTGGAGAGGTCCGGGTCGCTACGAGCAGTACTTC. Encoded protein: CAWRGPGRYEQYF.